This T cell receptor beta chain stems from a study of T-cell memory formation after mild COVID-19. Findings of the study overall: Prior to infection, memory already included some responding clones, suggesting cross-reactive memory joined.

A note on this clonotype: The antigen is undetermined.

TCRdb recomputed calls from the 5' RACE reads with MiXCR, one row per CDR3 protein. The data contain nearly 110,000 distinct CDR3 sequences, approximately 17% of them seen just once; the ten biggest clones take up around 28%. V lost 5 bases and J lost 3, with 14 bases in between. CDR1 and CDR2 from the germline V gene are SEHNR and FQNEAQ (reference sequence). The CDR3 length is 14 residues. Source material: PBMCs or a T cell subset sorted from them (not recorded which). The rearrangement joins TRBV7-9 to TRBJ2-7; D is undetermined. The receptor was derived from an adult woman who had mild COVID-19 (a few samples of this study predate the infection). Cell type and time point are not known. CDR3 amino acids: CASSHQSAGYEQYF. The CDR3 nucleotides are TGTGCCAGCAGCCACCAGTCCGCCGGCTACGAGCAGTACTTC.